Below, 11 T cell receptor beta chains from the same sample are listed, as sequenced in a study of metastatic and nonmetastatic thyroid tumors. No patient received treatment before thyroid surgery. TCRdb re-analyzed the PCR reads using MiXCR. Here the sample spans about 92,000 clones, under 15% being singletons. The sample consisted of blood. These receptor sequences come from a female donor with papillary thyroid cancer or a benign thyroid nodule (not recorded which). Some clones in this sample may be carry-over from other donors' samples.

This clone appeared many times. J is TRBJ1-1 and V is TRBV19; 11 nucleotides align to TRBD1. CDR3 length: 16 residues. Germline CDR1 and CDR2: LNHDA and SQIVND (reference sequence). V shed 4 bases and J 2 bases; nucleotides not matched to a gene: 6. CDR3 nucleotides: TGTGCCAGTAGTACAGGACAGGGGGCCCTTAACACTGAAGCTTTCTTT. It specifies CASSTGQGALNTEAFF.

As for this clone: This could be a read error, since a much larger clone is one nucleotide away. The CDR3 spells CASRLAGQGAMRPETQYF. The CDR3, as DNA: TGTGCCAGCAGATTGGCCGGACAGGGGGCGATGCGTCCAGAGACCCAGTACTTC. This sequence joins TRBV5-6 and TRBJ2-5; 11 nucleotides agree with TRBD1. Germline V lookup: CDR1 SGHDT, CDR2 YYEEEE. The CDR3 consists of 18 residues. Drawing the rest from reference TRBV5-6 and TRBJ2-5, the complete variable domain is DAGVTQSPTHLIKTRGQQVTLRCSPKSGHDTVSWYQQALGQGPQFIFQYYEEEERQRGNFPDRFSGHQFPNYSSELNVNALLLGDSALYLCASRLAGQGAMRPETQYFGPGTRLLVL.

Ten or more counts support this clone. The CDR3 sequence: CASSPRGAGETQYF. The CDR3 DNA reads TGTGCCAGCTCACCACGCGGGGCCGGAGAGACCCAGTACTTC. V is TRBV18 and J is TRBJ2-5; TRBD2 is a possible D gene (6 bases). Germline loops: CDR1 KGHSH, CDR2 LQKENI. V gave up 1 base and J gave up 4 bases, with 10 bases separating them. The CDR3 runs to 14 residues.

This clone was counted ten times or more. The chain has TRBV18 and TRBJ1-2; tentative D call: TRBD1 (5 bases). V lost 0 bases and J 3 bases, leaving 11 bases between the germline ends. CDR1 and CDR2 (germline): KGHSH, LQKENI. The length of the CDR3 is 15 residues. The DNA for the CDR3 is TGTGCCAGCTCACCACCCTGGGGCGGGGACTATGGCTACACCTTC. This translates into CASSPPWGGDYGYTF.

This clone was counted at least ten times. The rearrangement uses TRBV9 and TRBJ2-3, with TRBD1 as a possible D gene (5 bases). V lost 0 bases and J 1 base, leaving 9 bases between the germline ends. This CDR3 region has 15 residues. Germline CDR1 reads SGDLS; CDR2 reads YYNGEE. CDR3 region: CASSVEGSGTDTQYF. CDR3 nucleotide sequence: TGTGCCAGCAGCGTAGAGGGGTCGGGCACAGATACGCAGTATTTT.

In DNA form, the CDR3 reads TGCAGTGCTAGACCGGACAGGCCGGAAACTGAAGCTTTCTTT. This encodes CSARPDRPETEAFF. The chain combines TRBV20-1 with TRBJ1-1; 7 bases match TRBD1. The CDR3 contains 14 residues. Germline V gene data show CDR1 as DFQATT and CDR2 as SNEGSKA (reference sequence). After removal of 2 bases from V and 5 bases from J, the junction contained 8 bases not matched to a gene.

This clone was observed at least ten times. This chain links TRBV20-1 with TRBJ2-1; TRBD1 aligns across 9 bases. The V gene's germline CDR1 is DFQATT and CDR2 SNEGSKA (reference sequence). CDR3 length: 11 residues. The V segment lost 5 bases and the J segment 8 bases; nucleotides outside the gene matches: 1. The CDR3 DNA follows: TGCAGTGCTGGGACAGGGCATGAGCAGTTCTTC. As protein: CSAGTGHEQFF.

This chain uses TRBV20-1 with TRBJ2-2; the D gene is possibly TRBD2 (6 bases). The germline V and J ends were trimmed by 2 bases and 2 bases, with 21 bases remaining between them. The germline V gene encodes CDR1 DFQATT and CDR2 SNEGSKA (reference sequence). The CDR3 length is 18 residues. CDR3 sequence: CSARNGGAGNGNTGELFF. The CDR3 DNA sequence: TGCAGTGCTAGAAATGGAGGCGCGGGGAACGGTAACACCGGGGAGCTGTTTTTT.

This clone occurred many times. The chain is built from TRBV6-2 or TRBV6-3 and TRBJ2-3; 9 bases map to TRBD2. The germline V gene has CDR1 MNHEY and CDR2 SVGEGT. CDR3 length equals 16 residues. The V gene end was trimmed by 6 bases and the J gene end by 5 bases; junction bases not matched to a gene: 12. CDR3 sequence: CASSRNAGGALDTQYF. The DNA of the CDR3 is TGTGCCAGCAGCAGAAACGCGGGGGGGGCCTTAGATACGCAGTATTTT.

This clone came up a few times. Given a much more abundant clone one base away, this may be a read error. The V and J genes are TRBV20-1 and TRBJ2-3, with 11 bases that match TRBD2. Per germline, CDR1 DFQATT and CDR2 SNEGSKA (reference sequence). This CDR3 spans 13 amino acids. This CDR3 reads CSASLLAGDMQYF. The CDR3 DNA follows: TGCAGTGCTAGTCTACTAGCGGGGGATATGCAGTATTTT.

This clone was counted many times. CDR3 nucleotide sequence: TGTGCCAGCAGCTTACGACGGGGGGTCAAAAACATTCAGTACTTC. Protein sequence: CASSLRRGVKNIQYF. The rearrangement joins TRBV7-2 to TRBJ2-4, with 7 bases fitting TRBD2. V lost 2 bases and J lost 3; bases outside the gene matches: 4. Germline lookup yields CDR1 SGHTA and CDR2 FQGNSA. CDR3 length: 15 amino acids. Filled out from reference TRBV7-2 and TRBJ2-4, the complete variable domain reads GAGVSQSPSNKVTEKGKDVELRCDPISGHTALYWYRQSLGQGLEFLIYFQGNSAPDKSGLPSDRFSAERTGGSVSTLTIQRTQQEDSAVYLCASSLRRGVKNIQYFGAGTRLSVL.